This T cell receptor beta chain came from a study of patients and donors after allogeneic stem cell transplantation. MiXCR was run by TCRdb on the RT-PCR reads, yielding one entry per CDR3 protein. The data contain 20,000 to 30,000 distinct CDR3 sequences, under 55% of them seen just once; the ten biggest clones take up 65% to 80%. This clonotype has more than one count but fewer than ten. The CDR3 contains 12 residues. From germline, CDR1 is SEHNR and CDR2 FQNEAQ (reference sequence). V was clipped by 4 bases and J by 10 bases, with 13 bases between them. Sequences were obtained from blood, either unsorted or a sorted T cell fraction (not recorded which). The TCR originated in a human donor who was either an allogeneic HSCT recipient or a stem cell or donor lymphocyte infusion donor (not recorded which). It is not recorded whose cells these are; they may come from a transplant donor. The chain employs TRBV7-9 and TRBJ1-2; no reliable D call. This CDR3 is CASSSFFRPYTF. The CDR3, as DNA: TGTGCCAGCAGCTCTTTCTTTCGCCCCTACACCTTC.